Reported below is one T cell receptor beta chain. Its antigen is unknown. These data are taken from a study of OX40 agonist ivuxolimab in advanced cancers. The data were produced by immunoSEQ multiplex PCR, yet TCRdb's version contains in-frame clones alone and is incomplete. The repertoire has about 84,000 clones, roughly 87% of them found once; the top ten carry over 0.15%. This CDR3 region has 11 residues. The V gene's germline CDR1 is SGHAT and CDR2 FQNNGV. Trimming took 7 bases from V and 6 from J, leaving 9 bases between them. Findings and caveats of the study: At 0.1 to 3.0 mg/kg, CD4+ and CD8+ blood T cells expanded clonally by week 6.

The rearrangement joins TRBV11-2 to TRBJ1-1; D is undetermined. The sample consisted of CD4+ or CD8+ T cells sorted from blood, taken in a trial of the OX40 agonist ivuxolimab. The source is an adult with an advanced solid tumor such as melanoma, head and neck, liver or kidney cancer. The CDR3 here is CASTRIAEAFF. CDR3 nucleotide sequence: TGTGCCAGCACCCGGATTGCTGAAGCTTTCTTT.